What follows are 10 T cell receptor beta chains derived from one specimen sequenced in a study of T cell responses to AZD1222 COVID-19 vaccine. Profiled with immunoSEQ multiplex PCR; TCRdb holds only in-frame clones, not every one. This sample has 180,000 or so clones; just over 90% occur once, and the top ten carry about 1.5%. The material sequenced was peripheral blood, taken 28 days after the second AZD1222 dose. The source of these receptors is an adult who received the AZD1222 COVID-19 vaccine.

The chain carries TRBV28 and TRBJ2-7; 8 bases agree with TRBD1. Germline CDR1 MDHEN, CDR2 SYDVKM. The CDR3 totals 15 residues. V lost 3 bases to trimming and J lost 0 bases; unmatched junction nucleotides: 4. The CDR3 bases are TGTGCCAGCAGTTTCCAGGGGGCCTCCTCCTACGAGCAGTACTTC. It encodes CASSFQGASSYEQYF.

This chain links TRBV5-5 with TRBJ1-1; no reliable D call. V lost 2 bases and J 1 base, leaving 12 bases between the germline ends. CDR1 and CDR2 from the germline V gene are SGHKS and YYEKEE (reference sequence). This CDR3 region has 15 residues. The CDR3 sequence is CASSFSGPQNTEAFF. The CDR3 region has the DNA TGTGCCAGCAGCTTTTCCGGACCGCAGAACACTGAAGCTTTCTTT.

The genes are TRBV7-3 and TRBJ1-1; TRBD1 might be the D (6 bases). The CDR3 loop spans 14 amino acids. Germline V CDR1 and CDR2: SGHTA, FQGTGA. Between the trimmed V and J ends, which lost 5 bases and 7 bases, there was a span of 17 bases. CDR3 DNA sequence: TGTGCCAGCAGCCCCACCGGGGGGCGCATTGAAGCTTTCTTT. Amino acids: CASSPTGGRIEAFF.

This rearrangement joins TRBV11-2 to TRBJ2-1, with D unclear. From germline, CDR1 is SGHAT and CDR2 FQNNGV. V dropped 1 base and J dropped 1 base, with 11 bases sitting between them. CDR3 length equals 16 residues. For the CDR3, the DNA is TGTGCCAGCAGCTTAGTGGTGGATCTTTCCTACAATGAGCAGTTCTTC. Its translation is CASSLVVDLSYNEQFF.

The chain recombines TRBV6-6 with TRBJ1-1; D might be TRBD1 (6 bases). Trimming pared 5 bases from V and 11 bases from J, leaving 15 bases between. Germline lookup yields CDR1 MNHNY and CDR2 SVGAGI (reference sequence). The CDR3 is made up of 12 amino acids. The CDR3, as DNA: TGTGCCAGCAGTCCTACAGGGAGGAGGGCTTTCTTT. It specifies CASSPTGRRAFF.

J is TRBJ1-5 and V is TRBV19, with a weak D call TRBD1 (5 bases). The CDR3 contains 15 residues. Between the trimmed V and J ends, which lost 6 bases and 3 bases, there was a span of 15 bases. The germline gives CDR1 LNHDA, CDR2 SQIVND (reference sequence). CDR3 protein: CASSIGPGYNQPQHF. Written as DNA, the CDR3 is TGTGCCAGTAGCATCGGGCCAGGGTACAATCAGCCCCAGCATTTT.

This clone was observed a single time. This chain joins TRBV19 and TRBJ1-5; 7 bases agree with TRBD1. Germline V lookup: CDR1 LNHDA, CDR2 SQIVND (reference sequence). Trimming removed 10 bases from V and 1 base from J; junction bases left unmatched: 10. The CDR3 length is 15 residues. The CDR3 bases are TGTGCCACCAGACAGGGAGTTCTGAGCAATCAGCCCCAGCATTTT. Its translation: CATRQGVLSNQPQHF.

V usage is TRBV7-9 and J usage is TRBJ2-2, with D perhaps matching TRBD1 (6 bases). Germline V lookup: CDR1 SEHNR, CDR2 FQNEAQ (reference sequence). V was clipped by 5 bases and J by 0 bases, with 16 bases between them. This CDR3 is 17 amino acids long. The CDR3 nucleotides read TGTGCCAGCAGCCCCCCAACCCGGACAGCGAACACCGGGGAGCTGTTTTTT. Its translation is CASSPPTRTANTGELFF.

The V gene is TRBV6-6, the J gene TRBJ2-4; TRBD2 aligns across 10 bases. With V trimmed by 6 bases and J by 0 bases, 17 bases remained unmatched. Germline V gene lookup returns CDR1 MNHNY and CDR2 SVGAGI (reference sequence). The CDR3 covers 20 residues. The CDR3 reads CASSRSRASGGTLAKNIQYF. For the CDR3, the DNA is TGTGCCAGCAGCCGATCAAGGGCTAGCGGGGGTACTCTAGCCAAAAACATTCAGTACTTC.

This chain joins TRBV5-4 and TRBJ1-2; 7 bases map to TRBD1. This CDR3 has 14 amino acids. Germline V gene lookup returns CDR1 SGHNT and CDR2 YYREEE (reference sequence). V shed 0 bases, J shed 5 bases, and the junction held 4 bases outside the gene matches. Here the CDR3 reads CASSLGTGLYGYTF. CDR3 DNA sequence: TGTGCCAGCAGCTTGGGGACAGGCCTTTATGGCTACACCTTC. Drawing the rest from reference TRBV5-4 and TRBJ1-2, the complete variable domain is ETGVTQSPTHLIKTRGQQVTLRCSSQSGHNTVSWYQQALGQGPQFIFQYYREEENGRGNFPPRFSGLQFPNYSSELNVNALELDDSALYLCASSLGTGLYGYTFGSGTRLTVV.